Shown below are 20 T cell receptor beta chains from a single sample sequenced in a study of OX40 agonist ivuxolimab in advanced cancers. The library was built by means of the immunoSEQ multiplex PCR assay. In TCRdb, the immuneACCESS table is reduced to in-frame sequences with V and J assigned. These tables do not hold every clone; where another copy was compared, an unresolved V gene accounts for under half, and the others remain unexplained. In all, the sample holds just under 100,000 clones, and roughly 95% of those were seen once. The ten largest clones capture approximately 0.2% of the sample. The sample was CD4+ or CD8+ T cells sorted from blood, taken in a trial of the OX40 agonist ivuxolimab. The receptors come from an adult with an advanced solid tumor such as melanoma, head and neck, liver or kidney cancer.

The rearrangement uses TRBV7-2 and TRBJ2-3, with TRBD2 matching over 12 bases. J gave up 3 bases and V 1 base, and 2 bases lay outside the gene matches. The CDR3 is 16 residues long. Germline V CDR1 and CDR2: SGHTA, FQGNSA. The CDR3 region is CASSLGGLAGTDTQYF. The CDR3 nucleotides are TGTGCCAGCAGCTTAGGGGGACTAGCGGGTACAGATACGCAGTATTTT.

V is TRBV7-9 and J is TRBJ1-2; 9 bases align to TRBD1. Germline lookup yields CDR1 SEHNR and CDR2 FQNEAQ (reference sequence). V was clipped by 5 bases and J by 7 bases; unmatched bases: 8. The CDR3 has 14 amino acids. In DNA, the CDR3 is TGTGCCAGCAGCCCACAGGGGGCTGTACGTGGCTACACCTTC. Its translation is CASSPQGAVRGYTF.

V usage is TRBV5-6 and J usage is TRBJ2-5; D unclear. CDR1 is SGHDT, CDR2 YYEEEE, per germline. Between the trimmed V and J ends, which lost 0 bases and 2 bases, there was a span of 11 bases. The CDR3 runs 15 residues. CDR3 nucleotide sequence: TGTGCCAGCAGCTTGGATGTAGGACGACAAGAGACCCAGTACTTC. Its protein is CASSLDVGRQETQYF.

The chain has TRBV4-2 and TRBJ1-3, with D tentatively TRBD1 (6 bases). V was pared by 0 bases and J by 4 bases, with 19 bases between. The CDR3 is made up of 18 amino acids. Germline values: CDR1 LGHNA, CDR2 YNFKEQ. The CDR3 DNA is TGTGCCAGCAGCCAAGAGGGCGGGGGGGCGAATAAAGGAAACACCATATATTTT. This codes for CASSQEGGGANKGNTIYF.

The chain carries TRBV6-5 and TRBJ2-5, with 7 bases matching TRBD1. Germline V gene sequence: CDR1 MNHEY, CDR2 SVGAGI. The CDR3 loop spans 13 amino acids. The ends lost 6 bases at V and 6 bases at J; junction bases unmatched: 7. CDR3 amino acids: CASRVEGAKTQYF. The CDR3 nucleotides read TGTGCCAGCAGGGTCGAGGGGGCAAAGACCCAGTACTTC.

The chain employs TRBV18 and TRBJ2-5, with 8 bases that match TRBD1. V was pared by 4 bases and J by 5 bases, with 3 bases of the junction left unmatched. Per the germline V gene, CDR1 is KGHSH and CDR2 is LQKENI. CDR3 length equals 13 residues. The CDR3: CASSRDRSETQYF. CDR3 DNA: TGTGCCAGCTCACGGGACAGGTCCGAGACCCAGTACTTC.

The chain couples TRBV6-1 to TRBJ2-7; TRBD2 agrees at 10 bases. Germline V gene data show CDR1 as MNHNS and CDR2 as SASEGT. This CDR3 spans 15 amino acids. After removal of 8 bases from V and 4 bases from J, the junction contained 11 bases not matched to a gene. CDR3: CASFPKTSGFYEQYF. The CDR3 nucleotides are TGTGCCAGCTTTCCTAAGACTAGCGGGTTTTACGAGCAGTACTTC.

J is TRBJ1-3 and V is TRBV6-6; D remains unclear. V lost 8 bases and J 9 bases, leaving 20 bases between the germline ends. The length of the CDR3 is 14 residues. Germline V gene data show CDR1 as MNHNY and CDR2 as SVGAGI (reference sequence). The CDR3 sequence is CASHFTLSGGTIYF. As DNA, the CDR3 is TGTGCCAGCCACTTCACCCTCAGCGGTGGCACCATATATTTT.

The chain uses TRBV5-4 and TRBJ2-1; 10 bases agree with TRBD2. Germline values: CDR1 SGHNT, CDR2 YYREEE (reference sequence). CDR3 length: 19 amino acids. With V trimmed by 4 bases and J by 0 bases, 13 bases remained unmatched. In nucleotides, the CDR3 is TGTGCCAGCAGCCCGATCCTAGCGGGGGAGCTGAGCTCCTACAATGAGCAGTTCTTC. The encoded protein is CASSPILAGELSSYNEQFF.

This clone was observed once. The chain joins TRBV4-1 to TRBJ2-1, with TRBD2 matching 7 bases. Germline loops: CDR1 MGHRA, CDR2 YSYEKL. Germline trimming cut 0 bases from V and 0 bases from J; bases unmatched to any gene: 5. This CDR3 spans 17 amino acids. CDR3 bases: TGCGCCAGCAGCCAAGATGGGCGGGGGAGCTCCTACAATGAGCAGTTCTTC. Its translation is CASSQDGRGSSYNEQFF.

This sequence joins TRBV7-2 and TRBJ1-6; no reliable D call. Germline V CDR1 and CDR2: SGHTA, FQGNSA. V was cut by 7 bases and J by 7 bases, with 14 bases left in between. This CDR3 spans 14 amino acids. The CDR3 protein is CASTVQHDNSPLHF. CDR3 bases: TGTGCCAGCACCGTTCAACACGACAATTCACCCCTCCACTTT.

This clone has only a few counts. The V gene is TRBV10-3, the J gene TRBJ1-5, with a tentative D call TRBD1 (5 bases). The CDR3 spans 15 residues. From germline, CDR1 is ENHRY and CDR2 SYGVKD. V lost 6 bases, J lost 0 bases, and 12 bases lay in between. Here the CDR3 DNA reads TGTGCCATCAGCGTCGACAGTAGTAGCAATCAGCCCCAGCATTTT. It codes for CAISVDSSSNQPQHF.

The chain recombines TRBV4-2 with TRBJ2-3; a weak D match, TRBD2 (5 bases). Per the germline V gene, CDR1 is LGHNA and CDR2 is YNFKEQ. The CDR3 covers 18 residues. The V end was cut by 0 bases, the J end by 6 bases, with 22 bases between. The CDR3 DNA is TGTGCCAGCAGCCAAGATCTGGTACAGCGGAGATACCGGGATACGCAGTATTTT. This codes for CASSQDLVQRRYRDTQYF.

The chain combines TRBV10-3 with TRBJ1-6; a weak D match, TRBD1 (5 bases). Germline CDR1 reads ENHRY; CDR2 reads SYGVKD. This CDR3 contains 13 residues. V lost 2 bases and J lost 11, with 10 bases in between. CDR3 sequence (DNA): TGTGCCATCAGTGAGGGAACAGGTCCACCCCTCCACTTT. This gives the protein CAISEGTGPPLHF.

The J gene is TRBJ1-1, the V gene TRBV5-6; unclear D gene. Germline V lookup: CDR1 SGHDT, CDR2 YYEEEE. The CDR3 contains 18 residues. The germline V and J ends were trimmed by 0 bases and 1 base, with 19 bases remaining between them. The CDR3 here is CASSLGTTFQPGNTEAFF. CDR3 in DNA: TGTGCCAGCAGCTTGGGAACCACCTTCCAACCCGGGAACACTGAAGCTTTCTTT.

V and J are TRBV5-1 and TRBJ2-2; 14 positions agree with TRBD2. The germline gives CDR1 SGHRS, CDR2 YFSETQ. The CDR3 loop spans 21 amino acids. J was trimmed by 6 bases and V by 5 bases; bases with no gene match: 21. The CDR3, as DNA: TGCGCCAGCAGACCCCCGACAGCCGGGACTAGCGGGAGACGATCTCCCGGGGAGCTGTTTTTT. Amino acid sequence: CASRPPTAGTSGRRSPGELFF.

The V call is TRBV28, the J call TRBJ2-2; possibly TRBD2 for D (6 bases). CDR3 size: 16 residues. The germline V and J ends were trimmed by 3 bases and 7 bases, with 18 bases remaining between them. The V gene's germline CDR1 is MDHEN and CDR2 SYDVKM. CDR3: CASSFGDGSRRGELFF. DNA of the CDR3: TGTGCCAGCAGTTTCGGAGACGGGAGTCGTCGCGGGGAGCTGTTTTTT.

V usage is TRBV15 and J usage is TRBJ1-2; tentatively, D is TRBD1 (5 bases). The V end was cut by 3 bases, the J end by 8 bases, with 13 bases between. The CDR3 contains 13 residues. The germline CDR1 and CDR2 sequences are LNHNV and YYDKDF (reference sequence). The CDR3 nucleotides read TGTGCCACCAGCAGGGGACCGACGGAGGGCTACACCTTC. Amino acids: CATSRGPTEGYTF.

The V gene is TRBV10-3, the J gene TRBJ2-5, with a weak D call TRBD2 (5 bases). V shed 5 bases and J shed 4 bases, with 11 bases lying between them. Germline assignment: CDR1 ENHRY and CDR2 SYGVKD. The CDR3 covers 13 residues. CDR3 nucleotides: TGTGCCATCAGTCGGACTCCGCCAGAGACCCAGTACTTC. Translation: CAISRTPPETQYF.

This clone was counted between two and nine times. This chain connects TRBV7-3 to TRBJ2-1; 10 bases line up with TRBD2. With 1 base clipped from V and 0 bases from J, the junction kept 3 bases outside the gene matches. The CDR3 is 17 amino acids. Germline values: CDR1 SGHTA, CDR2 FQGTGA. CDR3 region: CASSLNPSGSSYNEQFF. Written as DNA, the CDR3 is TGTGCCAGCAGCTTAAACCCTAGCGGGAGCTCCTACAATGAGCAGTTCTTC.